This TCR beta chain derives from a study of T-cell memory formation after mild COVID-19. CDR3 length: 13 residues. Germline CDR1 is SGHRS and CDR2 is YFSETQ. V was cut by 1 base and J by 7 bases, with 12 bases left in between. TCRdb processed the 5' RACE reads anew with MiXCR; each CDR3 protein has one entry. The repertoire has around 90,000 distinct CDR3 sequences, more than 13% of them found once; the top ten carry around two fifths. This clonotype has at least ten counts. The genes are TRBV5-1 and TRBJ2-7; D remains unclear. The sequence was obtained from a man aged 18 to 30 who had mild COVID-19 (a few samples of this study predate the infection). Cell type and time point are not known. Sequenced input: PBMCs or a T cell subset sorted from them (not recorded which). CDR3 DNA: TGCGCCAGCAGCTTGCGCGATAACCCGGAGCAGTACTTC. Its translation: CASSLRDNPEQYF.